The next 10 T cell receptor beta chains were all read from a single sample in a study of T cells in Graves' hyperthyroidism and ophthalmopathy. TCR beta CDR3 regions were amplified from RNA. The HTBI primer set served for first-round RT-PCR of the TCR CDR3. TCRdb processed the multiplex PCR reads anew with MiXCR; each CDR3 protein has one entry. The sample shows about 500,000 distinct CDR3 sequences, over 15% of them seen only once. Input material: blood. Every receptor here comes from a woman between 18 and 30 years old with Graves' hyperthyroidism.

Turning to this clonotype: At one end, the junction sequence differs from germline, possibly due to a read error. The chain links TRBV7-9 to TRBJ1-2; D gene ambiguous. This CDR3 has 13 amino acids. CDR1 is SEHNR, CDR2 FQNEAQ, per germline (reference sequence). The CDR3 reads CASSPPDYYGYAF. CDR3 coding DNA: TGTGCCAGCAGCCCCCCTGACTACTATGGCTACGCCTTC.

The V gene is TRBV6-1, the J gene TRBJ1-5, with TRBD1 matching 9 bases. The germline V gene encodes CDR1 MNHNS and CDR2 SASEGT. The CDR3 consists of 14 residues. The V segment lost 10 bases and the J segment 8 bases; nucleotides outside the gene matches: 12. DNA for the CDR3: TGTGCCACCCGGGGGCTGGACAGGGGTAAGCCCCAGCATTTT. As protein: CATRGLDRGKPQHF.

The chain links TRBV3-1 to TRBJ1-2; D is uncertain. The germline V gene encodes CDR1 LGHDT and CDR2 YNNKEL (reference sequence). Trimming took 0 bases from V and 12 from J, leaving 11 bases between them. The CDR3 spans 12 residues. CDR3 sequence reads: CASSQDSGWNTF. The CDR3 nucleotides are TGTGCCAGCAGCCAAGATTCGGGTTGGAACACCTTC.

This clonotype was recorded at least ten times. The chain recombines TRBV20-1 with TRBJ2-5; a possible D gene is TRBD2 (5 bases). Germline lookup yields CDR1 DFQATT and CDR2 SNEGSKA (reference sequence). The CDR3 has 15 residues. Deletions cut 1 base from V and 4 bases from J, with 16 bases between. In DNA, the CDR3 is TGCAGTGCTAGAGTCGGACGGGGTGATTTAGAGACCCAGTACTTC. Translated, it gives CSARVGRGDLETQYF.

With respect to this clonotype: The junction and the germline gene differ at one end; a read error may be behind it. V and J are TRBV15 and TRBJ2-7; 11 nucleotides align to TRBD1. The CDR3 contains 15 residues. Germline V gives CDR1 LNHNV, CDR2 YYDKDF (reference sequence). CDR3 DNA sequence: TGTGCCACCAGCCGAGAGGGACAGGGGGCCTACGAGCAGTACTTC. The encoded protein is CATSREGQGAYEQYF.

This clonotype was detected ten times or more. In DNA, the CDR3 is TGTGCCACCAGTGATGGGACAGTTAGATATGGCTACACCTTC. Protein product: CATSDGTVRYGYTF. The chain employs TRBV24-1 and TRBJ1-2; 7 nucleotides match TRBD1. In germline, CDR1 is KGHDR, CDR2 SFDVKD. The CDR3 extends over 14 amino acids. Germline trimming cut 3 bases from V and 5 bases from J; bases unmatched to any gene: 5.

This clonotype was observed a few times. V usage is TRBV13 and J usage is TRBJ1-3; D may be TRBD1 (5 bases). The length of the CDR3 is 17 residues. Germline V gene data show CDR1 as PRHDT and CDR2 as FYEKMQ (reference sequence). Trimming stripped 8 bases from V and 0 bases from J, with 20 bases between. The CDR3: CASDNVRDSSSGNTIYF. Here the CDR3 DNA reads TGTGCCAGCGACAATGTAAGGGACTCGAGCTCTGGAAACACCATATATTTT. Supplemented by reference TRBV13 and TRBJ1-3, the full variable domain reads AAGVIQSPRHLIKEKRETATLKCYPIPRHDTVYWYQQGPGQDPQFLISFYEKMQSDKGSIPDRFSAQQFSDYHSELNMSSLELGDSALYFCASDNVRDSSSGNTIYFGEGSWLTVV.

Worth noting for this clonotype: The junction does not match germline at one end; this may be a read error. This chain connects TRBV5-1 to TRBJ1-2; tentatively, D is TRBD1 (5 bases). The CDR3 spans 14 residues. Germline V CDR1 and CDR2: SGHRS, YFSETQ. The CDR3 DNA is TGCGCCTGCAGCCCGGAGACAGCCCTCGGGAGCTACACCTTC. Its translation: CACSPETALGSYTF.

This clonotype was detected many times. This chain joins TRBV7-9 and TRBJ2-7; TRBD2 agrees at 8 bases. CDR1 and CDR2 from the germline V gene are SEHNR and FQNEAQ (reference sequence). The length of the CDR3 is 14 residues. J lost 3 bases, V lost 4 bases, and 5 bases had no gene match. The CDR3 loop reads CASSSGGGNYEQYF. The DNA for the CDR3 is TGTGCCAGCAGCTCAGGCGGGGGGAACTACGAGCAGTACTTC.

This clonotype was seen at least ten times. The CDR3 loop reads CASSPSTGGDEQFF. The CDR3 nucleotides are TGTGCCAGCTCACCCTCGACAGGGGGCGATGAGCAGTTCTTC. V gene TRBV18 combines with J gene TRBJ2-1, with 10 bases matching TRBD1. V lost 3 bases to trimming and J lost 8 bases; unmatched junction nucleotides: 4. Germline lookup yields CDR1 KGHSH and CDR2 LQKENI. The CDR3 has 14 amino acids.